A selection of T cell receptor beta chains follows, all from one sample in a study of blood T cell repertoires in COVID-19. Some clones are missing from TCRdb's copy, which holds only in-frame ones; the method was immunoSEQ multiplex PCR. The table shows over 200,000 clones, with 75% to 90% occurring only once. Sequencing input: peripheral blood. All receptors come from a human donor in a cohort sampled during active COVID-19. Both conserved end residues are part of each CDR3. A D gene is named only where the DNA matches it firmly. Some rows have no size entry. The others give once, few or many, or a class for an expanded clone.

j_call	d_call	cdr3_length	v_call	clone_size	cdr3_aa	cdr3_nt
TRBJ2-5	TRBD1	16	TRBV4-3	-	CASSKDRGTGTETQYF	TGCGCCAGCAGCAAAGATAGGGGGACAGGGACGGAGACCCAGTACTTC
TRBJ2-1	TRBD2	17	TRBV3-1/TRBV3-2	few	CASSQVEREQLYNVQFF	TGTGCCAGCAGCCAAGTAGAGCGGGAGCAGTTATACAATGTGCAGTTCTTC
TRBJ2-3	-	14	TRBV7-2	-	CASSLGPGWDTQYF	TGTGCCAGCAGCTTAGGGCCAGGTTGGGATACGCAGTATTTT
TRBJ1-2	TRBD1	15	TRBV6-6	-	CASSSQGQGTRGYTF	TGTGCCAGCAGTTCCCAAGGACAGGGGACCCGGGGCTACACCTTC
TRBJ2-7	-	15	TRBV6-5	-	CASSYSTRDSYEQYF	TGTGCCAGCAGTTATAGTACTCGAGACTCCTACGAGCAGTACTTC
TRBJ2-7	TRBD2	18	TRBV27	-	CASSEKWTSRRSSYEQYF	TGTGCCAGCAGCGAGAAGTGGACTAGCCGTAGAAGCTCCTACGAGCAGTACTTC
TRBJ2-7	-	12	TRBV7-9	few	CASSQDSYEQYF	TGTGCCAGCAGCCAGGACTCATACGAGCAGTACTTC
TRBJ2-5	-	15	TRBV27	few	CASSLRFGGLETQYF	TGTGCCAGCAGTTTAAGATTCGGGGGTTTAGAGACCCAGTACTTC
TRBJ2-6	TRBD1	17	TRBV14	-	CASSQDRGTAGANVLTF	TGTGCCAGCAGCCAAGATAGGGGGACAGCTGGGGCCAACGTCCTGACTTTC
TRBJ1-1	-	14	TRBV5-1	once	CASSVRGWVTEAFF	TGCGCCAGTAGCGTGAGAGGGTGGGTCACTGAAGCTTTCTTT
TRBJ2-1	-	18	TRBV7-2	-	CASSLVGEEISSYNEQFF	TGTGCCAGCAGCTTAGTAGGGGAGGAGATTTCCTCCTACAATGAGCAGTTCTTC
TRBJ1-1	-	13	TRBV19	-	CASSRGLNTEAFF	TGTGCCAGCTCCAGGGGATTGAACACTGAAGCTTTCTTT
TRBJ2-7	-	14	TRBV9	-	CASSVGPRTYEQYF	TGTGCCAGCAGCGTAGGTCCGAGAACCTACGAGCAGTACTTC
TRBJ2-5	-	13	TRBV7-3	-	CASSLTQQETQYF	TGTGCCAGCAGCTTAACACAGCAAGAGACCCAGTACTTC
TRBJ2-2	TRBD2	16	TRBV6-2/TRBV6-3	once	CASSYIVAGGGRELFF	TGTGCCAGCAGTTACATAGTAGCGGGAGGGGGCAGGGAGCTGTTTTTT
TRBJ2-2	-	14	TRBV5-1	-	CASSPGGSTGELFF	TGCGCCAGCAGCCCAGGAGGGAGCACCGGGGAGCTGTTTTTT
TRBJ1-5	TRBD1	14	TRBV6-6	-	CASSPGQGSQPQHF	TGTGCCAGCAGTCCGGGACAGGGGAGTCAGCCCCAGCATTTT
TRBJ2-1	-	13	TRBV24-1	few	CASSDVLADEQFF	TGTGCCTCCAGTGATGTCCTAGCCGATGAGCAGTTCTTC
TRBJ1-1	-	15	TRBV4-1	-	CASSQGEGWNTEAFF	TGCGCCAGCAGCCAAGGGGAGGGTTGGAACACTGAAGCTTTCTTT
TRBJ2-3	-	14	TRBV27	-	CASSRSGITDTQYF	TGTGCCAGCAGTAGGAGCGGCATCACAGATACGCAGTATTTT
TRBJ2-1	TRBD1	13	TRBV28	-	CASLRQGKNQQFF	TGTGCCAGCCTACGACAGGGAAAAAATCAGCAGTTCTTC
TRBJ2-3	TRBD2	18	TRBV4-3	-	CASSQEAGSGRTPHTQYF	TGCGCCAGCAGCCAAGAAGCGGGAAGCGGGCGAACCCCTCATACGCAGTATTTT
TRBJ2-2	TRBD1	14	TRBV5-1	few	CASSLGTVTGELFF	TGCGCCAGCAGCTTAGGGACAGTCACCGGGGAGCTGTTTTTT
TRBJ1-5	-	12	TRBV10-3	-	CAIRGEGQPQHF	TGTGCCATCAGGGGGGAGGGTCAGCCCCAGCATTTT
TRBJ2-5	-	14	TRBV27	-	CASRPYQGQETQYF	TGTGCCAGCCGCCCTTATCAGGGGCAAGAGACCCAGTACTTC
TRBJ1-1	TRBD1	17	TRBV5-1	-	CASSPGGTGGENTEAFF	TGCGCCAGCAGCCCGGGAGGGACAGGGGGGGAGAACACTGAAGCTTTCTTT
TRBJ2-1	-	16	TRBV7-3	-	CASSPAGTQLYNEQFF	TGTGCCAGCAGCCCCGCCGGGACACAATTATACAATGAGCAGTTCTTC
TRBJ2-7	TRBD2	15	TRBV3-1/TRBV3-2	-	CASSFGTSGTYEQYF	TGTGCCAGCAGCTTCGGGACTAGCGGGACCTACGAGCAGTACTTC
TRBJ2-7	TRBD2	15	TRBV7-6	-	CASSPTTSGSNEQYF	TGTGCCAGCAGCCCTACCACTAGCGGGAGTAACGAGCAGTACTTC
TRBJ2-7	-	13	TRBV28	-	CASSLAGQYEQYF	TGTGCCAGCAGTTTAGCAGGGCAATACGAGCAGTACTTC
TRBJ2-3	TRBD1	15	TRBV4-3	-	CASSHGQGVTDTQYF	TGCGCCAGCAGCCACGGACAGGGGGTTACAGATACGCAGTATTTT
TRBJ2-2	-	15	TRBV9	-	CASSVDPKRGGELFF	TGTGCCAGCAGCGTAGATCCTAAACGAGGCGGGGAGCTGTTTTTT
TRBJ2-5	-	18	TRBV18	few	CASSPNSYRQGKRETQYF	TGTGCCAGCTCACCAAACTCTTATCGGCAGGGAAAGAGGGAGACCCAGTACTTC
TRBJ1-1	TRBD1	19	TRBV18	-	CASSPRIKGQGLENTEAFF	TGTGCCAGCTCACCACGTATAAAGGGACAGGGCTTAGAGAACACTGAAGCTTTCTTT
TRBJ1-3	-	17	TRBV4-2	-	CASSQGDGGSTGNTIYF	TGTGCCAGCAGCCAAGGGGACGGGGGGAGCACTGGAAACACCATATATTTT
TRBJ2-1	TRBD2	16	TRBV11-2	-	CASSPTSGSNWGEQFF	TGTGCCAGCAGCCCGACTAGCGGGAGTAACTGGGGTGAGCAGTTCTTC
TRBJ2-3	-	16	TRBV28	once	CASSSGVGIGTDTQYF	TGTGCCAGCAGTTCGGGAGTCGGCATAGGCACAGATACGCAGTATTTT
TRBJ2-7	-	15	TRBV6-1	-	CASSERRTTSYEQYF	TGTGCCAGCAGTGAACGGAGAACTACATCCTACGAGCAGTACTTC
TRBJ2-4	-	14	TRBV27	-	CASSSGMAKNIQYF	TGTGCCAGCAGTTCGGGTATGGCCAAAAACATTCAGTACTTC
TRBJ2-6	-	17	TRBV28	once	CASSLYYRNSGANVLTF	TGTGCCAGCAGTTTATATTACAGGAACTCTGGGGCCAACGTCCTGACTTTC
TRBJ1-2	-	12	TRBV28	once	CASSYRQNGYTF	TGTGCCAGCAGTTACCGACAGAATGGCTACACCTTC
TRBJ2-7	-	14	TRBV27	many	CASSSRDTIYEQYF	TGTGCCAGCAGTTCCCGGGACACCATATACGAGCAGTACTTC
TRBJ1-1	TRBD1	17	TRBV15	-	CATSRDHPGTGNTEAFF	TGTGCCACCAGCAGAGACCACCCCGGGACAGGGAACACTGAAGCTTTCTTT
TRBJ2-1	TRBD2	12	TRBV30	-	CAWTSGRVEQFF	TGTGCCTGGACCAGCGGGAGGGTTGAGCAGTTCTTC
TRBJ1-3	TRBD1	16	TRBV7-9	-	CASSLVGTGSGNTIYF	TGTGCCAGCAGCTTAGTTGGGACAGGGAGCGGAAACACCATATATTTT
TRBJ2-5	-	12	TRBV14	-	CASSQVYGTQYF	TGTGCCAGCAGCCAAGTTTACGGGACCCAGTACTTC
TRBJ2-1	TRBD2	16	TRBV2	-	CASRGPRREGRDEQFF	TGTGCCAGCAGGGGGCCGCGGCGGGAGGGCCGGGATGAGCAGTTCTTC
TRBJ2-7	TRBD1	15	TRBV7-2	-	CASSLGGQGGYEQYF	TGTGCCAGCAGCTTAGGGGGACAGGGTGGGTACGAGCAGTACTTC
TRBJ2-7	TRBD2	16	TRBV5-1	-	CASSRGRGGYYSEQYF	TGCGCCAGCAGCCGCGGGAGGGGGGGCTACTACAGCGAGCAGTACTTC
TRBJ2-5	-	14	TRBV27	-	CASSLSEARETQYF	TGTGCCAGCAGTTTATCAGAGGCGCGGGAGACCCAGTACTTC
TRBJ2-1	TRBD1	14	TRBV27	-	CASRRTGKGNEQFF	TGTGCCAGCAGAAGGACAGGGAAGGGCAATGAGCAGTTCTTC
TRBJ1-3	-	16	TRBV11-2	-	CASSTRQSSSGNTIYF	TGTGCCAGCAGCACCCGACAGTCCAGCTCTGGAAACACCATATATTTT
TRBJ2-5	-	13	TRBV7-2	-	CASSLAEAGTQYF	TGTGCCAGCAGCTTAGCGGAAGCGGGGACCCAGTACTTC